Below, one T cell receptor (beta chain) is given with its context. Its binding antigen is unknown. The input lacks base qualities; no much larger clone sits a single base away. The entry originates in a study of OX40 agonist ivuxolimab in advanced cancers. Background on the whole study: The costimulatory receptor OX40 (CD134) was targeted by ivuxolimab, a fully human IgG2 agonistic monoclonal antibody. Intravenous ivuxolimab was administered to patients every 2 weeks at six dose levels: 0.01, 0.1, 0.3, 1.5, 3 and 10 mg/kg. Partial responses occurred in three dose-escalation patients: two with cutaneous melanoma and one with hepatocellular carcinoma. Of the 50 to 55 patients in dose escalation, 19 had hepatocellular carcinoma, about 15 had melanoma, 9 had renal cell carcinoma and 9 had head and neck cancer. The dose-escalation cohort was around 84% male with a mean age of 60 years, ranging from 23 to 79. Patients were allowed to have had prior anti-PD-1, anti-PD-L1 or anti-CTLA-4 therapy, and 40% to 45% of the dose-escalation patients had previously received checkpoint inhibitors. The paper covers the monotherapy dose-escalation part of the phase I ivuxolimab trial, which included N of about 50 patients. The point of sequencing TCRbeta in the periphery was to test whether ivuxolimab changed TCR sequence diversity and drove clonal T-cell expansion.

For sequencing of the TCRbeta CDR3 region, genomic DNA was extracted from the sorted cells. The immunoSEQ Assay was used for sequencing of TCRbeta CDR3 regions. This is the immuneACCESS table as TCRdb keeps it, with only in-frame sequences that have V and J called. A part of the clones is gone; compared with another copy, unresolved V genes explain less than half, and the rest is unexplained. The sample table shows tens of thousands of clones, and under 90% are seen once. The ten top clones hold 0.44% of the sample. CDR1 and CDR2 are read off the germline V gene as MGHRA and YSYEKL. The CDR3 sequence holds 16 residues, the cysteine and phenylalanine included. Only the CDR3 DNA is retained, 48 bases long and in frame from the first base. The junction shows trimming of 2 bases on V and 6 bases on J, and the gene matches do not reach 6 bases of it. What the research found in general, with its limitations: Which antigens the clonally expanded peripheral T cells were specific for was not determined. In the 0.1-3.0 mg/kg groups, partial responders were among the patients with the lowest normalized peripheral clonal expansion, particularly in CD8+ T cells. At doses of 0.1 to 3.0 mg/kg, clonal expansion of both CD4+ and CD8+ blood T cells was observed from baseline to week 6. After ivuxolimab, CD8+ T cells had more expanded clones than CD4+ T cells on average. Low levels of normalized T-cell clonal expansion were also seen in some nonresponding patients.

The trial excluded patients who had a history of autoimmune disease or who were on systemic immunosuppression. Peripheral blood for TCR sequencing was drawn from every dose cohort at baseline, at cycle 4 day 1 and at cycle 7 day 1. Samples came from an open-label, multicenter, first-in-human phase I dose-escalation trial of ivuxolimab. Adults with locally advanced or metastatic head and neck squamous cell, hepatocellular, melanoma or renal cell carcinoma were enrolled in the trial. CD4+ and CD8+ T cells were sorted separately from peripheral blood before TCR sequencing. The chain employs TRBV4-1 and TRBJ2-7, with 14 middle bases fitting TRBD2. This sequence originates from an adult with an advanced solid tumor such as melanoma, head and neck, liver or kidney cancer. The sequencing used CD4+ or CD8+ T cells sorted from blood, collected in a trial of the OX40 agonist ivuxolimab. The nucleotides read TGCGCCAGCAGCCAACCTTACGGGACTAGCGGGAGCGAGCAGTACTTC. The translation is CASSQPYGTSGSEQYF.